The T cell receptor (beta chain) under discussion was sequenced for a study of T cell responses to AZD1222 COVID-19 vaccine (dated by TCRdb to the early 2020s). Turning to the overall study: A total of approximately 240 trial participants underwent TCR sequencing, of whom 200 to 220 had received two doses of AZD1222 and around 25 had received two doses of the MenACWY control vaccine. Enrollment into the trials was organized by age into subgroups of 18-55, 56-69 and 70-plus years, and those subgroups contained roughly 150, 30 and 60 TCR-sequenced participants, respectively. The study at large found these results: Because no day 14 peak-response samples were available, repertoires were characterized only after the peak T cell response. Epitopes outside the regions mutated in the B.1.351 and B.1.1.7 variants were reportedly recognized by nearly half of the unique spike-specific TCRs. The vaccine-associated CD4 TCRs covered the entire spike protein, and the dominant responses fell in regions 160-218 and 743-854. Conclusions about previously exposed vaccinees are limited because only six or seven AZD1222 recipients were SARS-CoV-2 seropositive at baseline. Most participants were white British and females outnumbered males, and the authors suggested that clonal diversity may have been underestimated. The 56-69-year group was small, and its depth increase did not reach significance, likely because of low power. After two AZD1222 doses, spike-specific TCR breadth and depth were significantly higher than at day 0 and than in MenACWY recipients.

The CDR3 regions of human TCRbeta chains were analyzed by immunosequencing. The authors' pipeline ran thus. TCRs in the repertoires were matched against a reference library of SARS-CoV-2-specific TCRs that had been generated with the MIRA antigen-specificity platform. Breadth was defined as the fraction of unique TCRs that were SARS-CoV-2-associated, and depth was defined as the fraction of total T cells that were SARS-CoV-2-associated. Using the MIRA data, each spike-specific TCR was mapped to the spike region that the TCR reacts to and placed in a CD4 or CD8 class. Log10-transformed breadth and depth values were compared by one-way ANOVA with Sidak's multiple comparisons tests. This immuneACCESS table, as held by TCRdb, lists in-frame sequences with V and J called but not all clones. Of the missing ones, under half trace to an unresolved V gene in checked studies; the others have no known cause. From that table come the V and J calls and clone size; the DNA was used to work out D and trimming. The table for this sample lists some 150,000 clones; about 88% of them were counted only once. The ten largest clones capture 6.9% of the sample.

Comments on this clone: Its target antigen remains unknown. No per-base quality is available; no much larger clone lies one base away.

V and J are truncated by 5 bases and 7 bases respectively, leaving an intervening sequence of 18 bases. For CDR1 and CDR2, the germline V gene lists SNHLY and FYNNEI. Counted from cysteine to phenylalanine, this CDR3 has 16 amino acids. The DNA shown is the 48-base CDR3, in frame from base 1. The sample's time point label, decoded: sample from adult after SARS-CoV-2 infection, after symptom onset. A couple of convalescent COVID-19 patients, sampled after symptom onset from adults with prior SARS-CoV-2 infection, were also TCR-sequenced for comparison. The sample consisted of peripheral blood, taken after recovery from COVID-19. The chain couples TRBV2 to TRBJ1-6, and the D gene may be TRBD1, 5 bases matching. The TCR was taken from an adult who had recovered from COVID-19. The base sequence is TGTGCCAGCAGTTCCCGGGACCCTGGGGCCAATTCACCCCTCCACTTT. Its translation reads: CASSSRDPGANSPLHF. Extended through the reference TRBV2 and TRBJ1-6 proteins, this CDR3 yields the full variable domain: EPEVTQTPSHQVTQMGQEVILRCVPISNHLYFYWYRQILGQKVEFLVSFYNNEISEKSEIFDDQFSVERPDGSNFTLKIRSTKLEDSAMYFCASSSRDPGANSPLHFGNGTRLTVT.